This T cell receptor beta chain was retrieved from a study of blood T cell repertoires in COVID-19. Study-wide context: PBMCs, B-cell-depleted T cells, or T cells provided the cDNA or gDNA that made up the material.

V lost 5 bases and J lost 1, with 23 bases in between. The CDR3 sequence is 18 residues long. Germline CDR1 is SEHNR and CDR2 is FQNEAQ (reference sequence). Repertoires were generated with immunoSEQ multiplex PCR, while TCRdb's copy carries only in-frame clones and drops some. The profile shows hundreds of thousands of clones, around 88% of them singletons. The receptor was isolated from a woman in her 40s who had recovered from COVID-19. Material: PBMCs or T cells enriched from blood (not recorded which). The rearrangement joins TRBV7-9 to TRBJ1-1, with D maybe TRBD1 (5 bases). The CDR3 sequence: CASSTSRRARATNTEAFF. The CDR3 DNA follows: TGTGCCAGCAGCACTAGCCGCCGAGCCAGGGCCACGAACACTGAAGCTTTCTTT.